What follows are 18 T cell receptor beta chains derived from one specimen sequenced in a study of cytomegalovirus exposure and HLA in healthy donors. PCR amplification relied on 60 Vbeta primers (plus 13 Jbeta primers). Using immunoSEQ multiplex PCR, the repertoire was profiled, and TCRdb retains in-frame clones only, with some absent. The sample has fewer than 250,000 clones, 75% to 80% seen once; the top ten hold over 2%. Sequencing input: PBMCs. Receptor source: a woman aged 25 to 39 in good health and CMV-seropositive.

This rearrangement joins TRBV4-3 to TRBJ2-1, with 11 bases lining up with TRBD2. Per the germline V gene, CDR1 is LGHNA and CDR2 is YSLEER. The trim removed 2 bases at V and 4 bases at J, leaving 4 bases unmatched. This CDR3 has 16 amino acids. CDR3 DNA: TGCGCCAGCAGCCAACCCGGACTAGCGGGTTACAATGAGCAGTTCTTC. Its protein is CASSQPGLAGYNEQFF.

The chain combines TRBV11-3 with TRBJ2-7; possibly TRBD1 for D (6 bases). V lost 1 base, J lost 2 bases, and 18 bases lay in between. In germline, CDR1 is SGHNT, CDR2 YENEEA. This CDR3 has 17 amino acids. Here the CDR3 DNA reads TGTGCCAGCAGCTTAGGGCACAGGGATATCTCGACCTACGAGCAGTACTTC. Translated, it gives CASSLGHRDISTYEQYF. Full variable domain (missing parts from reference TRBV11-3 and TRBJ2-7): EAGVVQSPRYKIIEKKQPVAFWCNPISGHNTLYWYLQNLGQGPELLIRYENEEAVDDSQLPKDRFSAERLKGVDSTLKIQPAELGDSAVYLCASSLGHRDISTYEQYFGPGTRLTVT.

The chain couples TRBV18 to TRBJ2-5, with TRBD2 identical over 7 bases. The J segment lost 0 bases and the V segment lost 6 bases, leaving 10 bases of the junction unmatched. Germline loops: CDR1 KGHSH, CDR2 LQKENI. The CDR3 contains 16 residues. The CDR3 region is CASSPTRLADQETQYF. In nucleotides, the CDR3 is TGTGCCAGCTCGCCGACTAGGCTAGCGGACCAAGAGACCCAGTACTTC.

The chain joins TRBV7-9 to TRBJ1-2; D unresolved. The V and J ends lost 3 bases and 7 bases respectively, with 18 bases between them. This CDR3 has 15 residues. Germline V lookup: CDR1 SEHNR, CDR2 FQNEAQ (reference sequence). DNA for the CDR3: TGTGCCAGCAGCTTTTACATAGCGGTGGTTTTTGGCTACACCTTC. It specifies CASSFYIAVVFGYTF.

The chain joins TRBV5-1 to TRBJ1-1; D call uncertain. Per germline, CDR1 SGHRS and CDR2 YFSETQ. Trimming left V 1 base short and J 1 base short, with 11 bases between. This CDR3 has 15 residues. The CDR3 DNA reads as TGCGCCAGCAGCTTGCAGGTTTTTGGGAACACTGAAGCTTTCTTT. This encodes CASSLQVFGNTEAFF.

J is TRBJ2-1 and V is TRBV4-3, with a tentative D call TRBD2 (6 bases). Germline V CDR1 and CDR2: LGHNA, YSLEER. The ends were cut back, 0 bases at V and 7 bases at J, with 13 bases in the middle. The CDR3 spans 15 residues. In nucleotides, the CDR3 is TGCGCCAGCAGCCAAGAAGAGTTGGGAGGAAATGAGCAGTTCTTC. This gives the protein CASSQEELGGNEQFF.

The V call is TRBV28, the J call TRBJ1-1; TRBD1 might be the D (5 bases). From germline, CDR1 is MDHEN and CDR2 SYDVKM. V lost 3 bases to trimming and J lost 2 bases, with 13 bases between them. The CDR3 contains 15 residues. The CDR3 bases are TGTGCCAGCAGTTTTTCGGGGGGTCTCAACACTGAAGCTTTCTTT. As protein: CASSFSGGLNTEAFF. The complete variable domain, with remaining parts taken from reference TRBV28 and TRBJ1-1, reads DVKVTQSSRYLVKRTGEKVFLECVQDMDHENMFWYRQDPGLGLRLIYFSYDVKMKEKGDIPEGYSVSREKKERFSLILESASTNQTSMYLCASSFSGGLNTEAFFGQGTRLTVV.

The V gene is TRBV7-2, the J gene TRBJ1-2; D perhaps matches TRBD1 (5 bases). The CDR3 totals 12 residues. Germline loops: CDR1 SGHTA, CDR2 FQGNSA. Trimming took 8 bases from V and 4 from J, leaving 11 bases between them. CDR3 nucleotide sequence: TGTGCCAGCCGGCAGGGATTCTATGGCTACACCTTC. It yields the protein CASRQGFYGYTF.

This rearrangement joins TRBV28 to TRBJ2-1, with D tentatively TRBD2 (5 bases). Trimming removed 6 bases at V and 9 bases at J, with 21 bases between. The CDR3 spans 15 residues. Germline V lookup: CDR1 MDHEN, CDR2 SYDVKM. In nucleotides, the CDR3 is TGTGCCAGCAGCTCACCCTCCACCGGGGTTGGTGAGCAGTTCTTC. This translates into CASSSPSTGVGEQFF. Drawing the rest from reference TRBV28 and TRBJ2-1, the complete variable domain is DVKVTQSSRYLVKRTGEKVFLECVQDMDHENMFWYRQDPGLGLRLIYFSYDVKMKEKGDIPEGYSVSREKKERFSLILESASTNQTSMYLCASSSPSTGVGEQFFGPGTRLTVL.

The CDR3 spells CASSSGVPGQGARRGYTF. The CDR3 region has the DNA TGTGCCAGCAGCTCTGGGGTCCCGGGACAGGGGGCGCGGAGGGGCTACACCTTC. This chain links TRBV7-8 with TRBJ1-2; 12 nucleotides agree with TRBD1. This CDR3 region has 18 residues. CDR1 is SGHVS, CDR2 FQNEAQ, per germline. Unmatched junction bases numbered 17, after V lost 4 bases and J lost 8 bases.

CDR3 sequence (DNA): TGTGCCTGGAGTGTGGCAGGGGGGAGCTACGAGCAGTACTTC. It encodes CAWSVAGGSYEQYF. The chain is built from TRBV30 and TRBJ2-7, with D perhaps TRBD1 (7 bases). The CDR3 is 14 amino acids. The V end lost 0 bases, the J end lost 3 bases, and 12 bases lay between the germline ends. In germline, CDR1 is GTSNPN, CDR2 SVGIG (reference sequence).

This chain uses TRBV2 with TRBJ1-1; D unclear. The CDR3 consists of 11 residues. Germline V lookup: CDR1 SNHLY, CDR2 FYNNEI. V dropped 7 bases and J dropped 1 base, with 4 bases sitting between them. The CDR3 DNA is TGTGCCAGCAACGGGAACACTGAAGCTTTCTTT. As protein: CASNGNTEAFF.

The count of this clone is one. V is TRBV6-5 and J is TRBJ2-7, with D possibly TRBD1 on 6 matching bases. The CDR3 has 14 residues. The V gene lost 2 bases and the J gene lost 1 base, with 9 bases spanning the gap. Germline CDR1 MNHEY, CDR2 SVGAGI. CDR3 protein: CASSYNQGSYEQYF. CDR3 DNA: TGTGCCAGCAGTTACAACCAGGGGTCCTACGAGCAGTACTTC.

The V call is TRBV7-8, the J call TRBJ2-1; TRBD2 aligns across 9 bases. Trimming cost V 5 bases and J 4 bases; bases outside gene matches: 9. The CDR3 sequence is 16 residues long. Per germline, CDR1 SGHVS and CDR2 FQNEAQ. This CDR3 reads CASSTTTSGLYNEQFF. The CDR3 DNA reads TGTGCCAGCAGCACCACGACTAGCGGTCTGTACAATGAGCAGTTCTTC.

Here the CDR3 DNA reads TGCGCCAGCAGTTTGCAGGAGGACACTGAAGCTTTCTTT. This codes for CASSLQEDTEAFF. V gene TRBV5-1 combines with J gene TRBJ1-1; D unresolved. Deletions cut 5 bases from V and 3 bases from J, with 11 bases between. This CDR3 has 13 residues. CDR1 SGHRS and CDR2 YFSETQ come from the germline V gene. Full variable domain (outside the CDR3, taken from reference TRBV5-1 and TRBJ1-1): KAGVTQTPRYLIKTRGQQVTLSCSPISGHRSVSWYQQTPGQGLQFLFEYFSETQRNKGNFPGRFSGRQFSNSRSEMNVSTLELGDSALYLCASSLQEDTEAFFGQGTRLTVV.

The CDR3 region has the DNA TGTGCCAGCAGACGGGGCTCCTACGAGCAGTACTTC. This encodes CASRRGSYEQYF. V and J are TRBV6-1 and TRBJ2-7, with D perhaps TRBD2 (5 bases). V dropped 6 bases and J dropped 0 bases, with 6 bases sitting between them. Per the germline V gene, CDR1 is MNHNS and CDR2 is SASEGT. The CDR3 is made up of 12 amino acids.

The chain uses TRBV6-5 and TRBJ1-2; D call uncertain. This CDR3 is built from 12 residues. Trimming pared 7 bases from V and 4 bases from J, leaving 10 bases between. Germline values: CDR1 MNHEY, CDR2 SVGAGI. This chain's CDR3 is CASTPTGYGYTF. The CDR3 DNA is TGTGCCAGCACCCCGACTGGCTATGGCTACACCTTC.

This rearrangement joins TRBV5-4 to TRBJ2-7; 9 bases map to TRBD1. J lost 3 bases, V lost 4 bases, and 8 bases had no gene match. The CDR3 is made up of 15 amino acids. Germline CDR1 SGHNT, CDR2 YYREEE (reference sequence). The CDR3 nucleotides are TGTGCCAGCAGCGGACCGGGACAGGGTAACTACGAGCAGTACTTC. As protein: CASSGPGQGNYEQYF.